One and the same sample provided the 26 T cell receptor beta chains below, sequenced in a study of beta chain features in type 1 diabetes. The investigators reverse transcribed all of the isolated RNA, so they sequenced expressed TCRB transcripts. Method: immunoSEQ multiplex PCR; TCRdb's copy keeps in-frame clones and lacks some. This table has about 370,000 clones, around a tenth appearing once. The antigens for these receptors are not known. The study's findings and limits: Type 1 diabetes patients had TCRB CDR3s that were shorter (moderately but significantly so) in all four CD4+ subsets.

The sample comprised central memory CD4+ T cells from blood. All receptors come from a man aged 25 to 40 with type 1 diabetes.

This clone has only a few counts. The chain has TRBV9 and TRBJ1-1; 9 bases map to TRBD1. V dropped 3 bases and J dropped 1; count of bases not matched to a gene: 7. Looked up from germline, CDR1 is SGDLS and CDR2 is YYNGEE. CDR3 length equals 16 residues. CDR3 region: CASSAGDRARNTEAFF. The CDR3 DNA is TGTGCCAGCAGCGCCGGGGACAGGGCCCGGAACACTGAAGCTTTCTTT.

This clone was counted many times. The chain recombines TRBV29-1 with TRBJ1-4; the match to TRBD1 covers 11 bases. The CDR3 length is 15 residues. The trim removed 6 bases at V and 3 bases at J, leaving 6 bases unmatched. In germline, CDR1 is SQVTM, CDR2 ANQGSEA. The chain's CDR3 is CSVAGQGASNEKLFF. CDR3 nucleotides: TGCAGCGTCGCCGGACAGGGGGCTTCTAATGAAAAACTGTTTTTT.

The chain is built from TRBV5-1 and TRBJ1-5; D is ambiguous. V lost 2 bases to trimming and J lost 1 base, with 10 bases between them. Germline assignment: CDR1 SGHRS and CDR2 YFSETQ. This CDR3 is built from 15 residues. In DNA, the CDR3 is TGCGCCAGCAGCTTAACAGCAGGAAGCAATCAGCCCCAGCATTTT. Translation: CASSLTAGSNQPQHF.

This clone has just a few counts. The CDR3 here is CATSREGRYSGNTIYF. CDR3 in DNA: TGTGCCACCAGCAGAGAGGGCAGGTACTCTGGAAACACCATATATTTT. This sequence joins TRBV15 and TRBJ1-3; no clear D. Looked up from germline, CDR1 is LNHNV and CDR2 is YYDKDF (reference sequence). CDR3 size: 16 residues. V lost 0 bases and J lost 0, with 9 bases in between.

V and J are TRBV15 and TRBJ1-1; D is unclear. This CDR3 is 13 amino acids long. Germline CDR1 LNHNV, CDR2 YYDKDF (reference sequence). Trimming left V 0 bases short and J 4 bases short, with 6 bases between. The DNA of the CDR3 is TGTGCCACCAGCAGAGATCCAGGCACTGAAGCTTTCTTT. It yields the protein CATSRDPGTEAFF.

This chain joins TRBV2 and TRBJ1-5; D unresolved. Germline CDR1 and CDR2: SNHLY and FYNNEI. The V and J ends lost 6 bases and 5 bases respectively, with 11 bases between them. The CDR3 is 13 residues long. The CDR3 DNA reads as TGTGCCAGCAGCCCAGTTCGGGATCAGCCCCAGCATTTT. Residues: CASSPVRDQPQHF.

The CDR3 loop is CASSLSSGSHEQYF. The DNA for the CDR3 is TGTGCCAGCAGCTTGTCTAGCGGGAGCCACGAGCAGTACTTC. The J gene is TRBJ2-7, the V gene TRBV11-2, with 10 bases matching TRBD2. The CDR3 runs 14 residues. V was pared by 3 bases and J by 5 bases, with 4 bases of the junction left unmatched. Germline loops: CDR1 SGHAT, CDR2 FQNNGV.

The table lists this clone with many counts. V gene TRBV28 combines with J gene TRBJ1-1; 8 bases align to TRBD1. V trimming: 6 bases; J trimming: 11 bases; junction bases outside the gene matches: 8. The CDR3 loop spans 12 amino acids. Germline assignment: CDR1 MDHEN and CDR2 SYDVKM. In nucleotides, the CDR3 is TGTGCCAGCAGCAACCCGGACAGGGCGGCTTTCTTT. It codes for CASSNPDRAAFF.

The V call is TRBV5-8, the J call TRBJ2-1; 16 nucleotides match TRBD2. CDR1 is SGHTS and CDR2 is YDEGEE in the germline V gene. CDR3 length equals 19 residues. With V trimmed by 4 bases and J by 3 bases, 10 bases remained unmatched. In DNA, the CDR3 is TGTGCCAGCAGCCATGCGGGACTAGCGGGAGGGGCTCGCTACAATGAGCAGTTCTTC. Protein: CASSHAGLAGGARYNEQFF.

This clone was picked up many times. The chain carries TRBV28 and TRBJ1-4; D is perhaps TRBD1 (6 bases). V lost 5 bases and J 7 bases, leaving 20 bases between the germline ends. There are 16 residues in the CDR3. Germline V gene sequence: CDR1 MDHEN, CDR2 SYDVKM. The DNA for the CDR3 is TGTGCCAGCAGTGACCCCTTGGGGGCTCGTGGTGAAAAACTGTTTTTT. It yields the protein CASSDPLGARGEKLFF.

The CDR3 reads CSVEDTGGATNEQFF. CDR3 DNA sequence: TGCAGCGTTGAAGATACGGGGGGCGCGACAAATGAGCAGTTCTTC. This chain connects TRBV29-1 to TRBJ2-1; a possible D gene is TRBD2 (7 bases). With 0 bases removed from V and 7 bases from J, the gap between germline ends came to 16 bases. The CDR3 is 15 residues long. Germline V gene sequence: CDR1 SQVTM, CDR2 ANQGSEA.

This clone was seen many times. This sequence joins TRBV6-5 and TRBJ1-2; D gene ambiguous. This CDR3 has 13 residues. V was shortened by 2 bases and J by 3 bases, with 7 bases between the two germline ends. Per germline, CDR1 MNHEY and CDR2 SVGAGI. CDR3 residues: CASSYQPDYGYTF. CDR3 nucleotides: TGTGCCAGCAGTTACCAACCAGACTATGGCTACACCTTC.

This clone has ten or more counts. The chain links TRBV28 to TRBJ1-1; D not resolved. Germline V lookup: CDR1 MDHEN, CDR2 SYDVKM. With 5 bases removed from V and 10 bases from J, the gap between germline ends came to 11 bases. This CDR3 region has 11 residues. CDR3 sequence (DNA): TGTGCCAGCAGTACTGAAGTCCGAGCTTTCTTT. As protein: CASSTEVRAFF.

This chain uses TRBV5-1 with TRBJ1-4; 12 bases fit TRBD1. V shed 7 bases, J shed 7 bases, and the junction held 8 bases outside the gene matches. Germline loops: CDR1 SGHRS, CDR2 YFSETQ. The length of the CDR3 is 15 residues. The CDR3 sequence: CASGPGQGAGEKLFF. The CDR3, as DNA: TGCGCCAGCGGGCCGGGACAGGGGGCTGGTGAAAAACTGTTTTTT.

This clone was found a few times. This chain joins TRBV23-1 and TRBJ2-5; 9 positions match TRBD1. TRBV23-1 is labeled an ORF, and its function is uncertain. V was pared by 11 bases and J by 5 bases, with 15 bases of the junction left unmatched. This CDR3 region has 15 residues. The CDR3 is CAPKFRDRVYETQYF. For the CDR3, the DNA is TGCGCCCCTAAATTCCGGGACAGGGTTTACGAGACCCAGTACTTC.

J is TRBJ1-5 and V is TRBV2, with 9 bases fitting TRBD1. V shed 4 bases and J 7 bases; nucleotides not matched to a gene: 8. The germline V gene encodes CDR1 SNHLY and CDR2 FYNNEI. The CDR3 length is 15 residues. The CDR3 here is CASSGTTGGRQPQHF. DNA of the CDR3: TGTGCCAGCAGTGGGACGACAGGGGGAAGGCAGCCCCAGCATTTT. The variable domain in full, with the rest retrieved from reference TRBV2 and TRBJ1-5, is EPEVTQTPSHQVTQMGQEVILRCVPISNHLYFYWYRQILGQKVEFLVSFYNNEISEKSEIFDDQFSVERPDGSNFTLKIRSTKLEDSAMYFCASSGTTGGRQPQHFGDGTRLSIL.

This clone was detected ten times or more. The chain recombines TRBV7-2 with TRBJ2-5; TRBD2 is a possible D gene (5 bases). The CDR3 runs to 16 residues. The V gene's germline CDR1 is SGHTA and CDR2 FQGNSA. V lost 0 bases and J 5 bases, leaving 16 bases between the germline ends. In nucleotides, the CDR3 is TGTGCCAGCAGCTTAGCGCGGCGGGCCTTGGTGGAGACCCAGTACTTC. Translation: CASSLARRALVETQYF.

The chain couples TRBV4-3 to TRBJ1-5; D call uncertain. The germline gives CDR1 LGHNA, CDR2 YSLEER. Trimming pared 0 bases from V and 0 bases from J, leaving 15 bases between. The CDR3 has 18 amino acids. The CDR3 reads CASSQDGRRAHSNQPQHF. The CDR3 bases are TGCGCCAGCAGCCAAGACGGGAGACGAGCCCATAGCAATCAGCCCCAGCATTTT.

This chain links TRBV7-2 with TRBJ2-5; 8 bases map to TRBD2. V lost 9 bases, J lost 5 bases, and 11 bases stayed unmatched. This CDR3 region has 14 residues. Per germline, CDR1 SGHTA and CDR2 FQGNSA. CDR3 region: CASRSGGASETQYF. CDR3 coding DNA: TGTGCCAGTCGCTCCGGGGGGGCCTCCGAGACCCAGTACTTC.

This clone was observed a handful of times. The chain is built from TRBV19 and TRBJ1-4, with no clear D. CDR1 and CDR2 (germline): LNHDA, SQIVND (reference sequence). The V end lost 6 bases, the J end lost 6 bases, and 11 bases lay between the germline ends. This CDR3 contains 13 residues. CDR3 residues: CASRRGLDEKLFF. In DNA, the CDR3 is TGTGCCAGTAGAAGAGGGTTGGATGAAAAACTGTTTTTT.

The V call is TRBV11-1, the J call TRBJ2-7, with TRBD1 identical over 7 bases. The J segment lost 0 bases and the V segment lost 7 bases, leaving 9 bases of the junction unmatched. The CDR3 extends over 15 amino acids. The germline V gene has CDR1 SGHAT and CDR2 FQDESV (reference sequence). CDR3 sequence (DNA): TGTGCCAGCACCCGACAGGGATTAAGCTCCTACGAGCAGTACTTC. The encoded protein is CASTRQGLSSYEQYF.

This sequence joins TRBV5-1 and TRBJ2-2, with 12 bases matching TRBD2. Germline V CDR1 and CDR2: SGHRS, YFSETQ. CDR3 size: 16 residues. With V trimmed by 0 bases and J by 6 bases, 3 bases remained unmatched. CDR3: CASSLGLAGVPGELFF. CDR3 nucleotide sequence: TGCGCCAGCAGCTTGGGACTAGCGGGAGTTCCCGGGGAGCTGTTTTTT.

Only a few counts were recorded for this clone. J is TRBJ2-3 and V is TRBV7-8; unclear D gene. Germline CDR1 and CDR2: SGHVS and FQNEAQ. The CDR3 has 12 residues. The ends were cut back, 10 bases at V and 4 bases at J, with 12 bases in the middle. The CDR3 DNA reads TGTGCCACGAACAAAATGGCAGATACGCAGTATTTT. It yields the protein CATNKMADTQYF.

A few counts support this clone. The chain combines TRBV27 with TRBJ1-3; TRBD1 might be the D (5 bases). Trimming removed 2 bases from V and 1 base from J, with 9 bases in between. The CDR3 covers 15 residues. Germline V gene sequence: CDR1 MNHEY, CDR2 SMNVEV (reference sequence). The CDR3 protein is CASSLNAGSGNTIYF. CDR3 sequence (DNA): TGTGCCAGCAGTTTAAACGCAGGGTCTGGAAACACCATATATTTT.

The chain couples TRBV11-2 to TRBJ1-2; D uncertain. CDR1 SGHAT and CDR2 FQNNGV come from the germline V gene. V lost 1 base and J 8 bases, leaving 14 bases between the germline ends. This CDR3 comprises 14 residues. CDR3 DNA sequence: TGTGCCAGCAGCTTAGGGGAGGAGGTACGAGGCTACACCTTC. As protein: CASSLGEEVRGYTF.

This clone was counted between two and nine times. This chain connects TRBV7-2 to TRBJ2-7; D is perhaps TRBD1 or TRBD2 (5 bases each). CDR1 and CDR2 (germline): SGHTA, FQGNSA. The V gene lost 2 bases and the J gene lost 0 bases, with 23 bases spanning the gap. The CDR3 extends over 19 amino acids. CDR3 sequence: CASSLTGGSNYPPSYEQYF. CDR3 nucleotide sequence: TGTGCCAGCAGCTTAACAGGAGGAAGTAACTACCCGCCCTCCTACGAGCAGTACTTC.